This T cell receptor beta chain was identified during a study of preoperative IRX-2 immunotherapy in early breast cancer. This clone has just one count. Germline CDR1 KGHSH, CDR2 LQKENI. V was shortened by 1 base and J by 2 bases, with 12 bases between the two germline ends. The length of the CDR3 is 16 residues. This sample's treatment: preoperative locoregional IRX-2 cytokine immunotherapy. Method: immunoSEQ multiplex PCR; TCRdb's copy keeps in-frame clones and lacks some. The sample consists of roughly 40,000 clones, roughly 80% of them appearing once. V and J are TRBV18 and TRBJ1-5, with D perhaps matching TRBD1 (5 bases). Sample: tumor tissue, taken after IRX-2 immunotherapy. This TCR came from a human donor with breast cancer. The CDR3 DNA is TGTGCCAGCTCACCACTCGGGACGACTCGCAATCAGCCCCAGCATTTT. It specifies CASSPLGTTRNQPQHF.